The rows below give T cell receptor beta chains drawn from one sample of a study of T cell responses to AZD1222 COVID-19 vaccine. Produced via immunoSEQ multiplex PCR; TCRdb's table is partial and in-frame only. The data hold about 110,000 clones, with roughly 86% observed a single time. This material consisted of peripheral blood, taken on day 0 of AZD1222 vaccination. The source is an adult in good health. The CDR3 runs from the conserved cysteine through the conserved F or W. The order of the fields is J gene, V gene, clone size, CDR3 protein. Rows may omit the clone size; those that give it use once, few, many or a size class.

>TRBJ1-2|TRBV20-1|.
CSASLGDTDGYTF
>TRBJ1-5|TRBV19|once
CASRLGQGKGNQPQHF
>TRBJ1-1|TRBV6-2/TRBV6-3|.
CASSYSRDRANTEAFF
>TRBJ1-4|TRBV28|.
CASSGGNEKLFF
>TRBJ1-1|TRBV7-3|.
CASSSGVVTEAFF
>TRBJ1-6|TRBV18|few
CASSPSGSSYNSPLHF
>TRBJ2-3|TRBV10-3|.
CAISFGPHTDTQYF
>TRBJ2-1|TRBV2|.
CASSDERRWLGGNEQFF
>TRBJ2-2|TRBV19|.
CASSIDYGQGASTGELFF
>TRBJ2-2|TRBV9|.
CASTPGLAGYGGELFF
>TRBJ2-5|TRBV6-5|.
CASSSTPGPRGATQYF
>TRBJ2-3|TRBV4-1|.
CASSQGVGGVDTQYF
>TRBJ1-1|TRBV6-5|.
CASNSVGGNTEAFF
>TRBJ2-4|TRBV19|once
CASSIETGGTRNIQYF